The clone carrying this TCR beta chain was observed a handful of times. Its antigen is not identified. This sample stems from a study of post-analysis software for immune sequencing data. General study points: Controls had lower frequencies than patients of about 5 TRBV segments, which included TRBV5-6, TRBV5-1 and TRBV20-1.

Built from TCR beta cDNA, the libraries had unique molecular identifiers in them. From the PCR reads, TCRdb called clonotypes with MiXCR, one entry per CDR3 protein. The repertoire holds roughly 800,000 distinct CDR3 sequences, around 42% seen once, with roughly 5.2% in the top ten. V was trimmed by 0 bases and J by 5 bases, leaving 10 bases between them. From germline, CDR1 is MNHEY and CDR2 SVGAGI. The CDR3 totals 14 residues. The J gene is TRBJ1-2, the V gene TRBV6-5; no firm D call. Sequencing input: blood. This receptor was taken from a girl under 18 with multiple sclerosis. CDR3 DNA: TGTGCCAGCAGTTACTCGGGGAGCCCGTATGGCTACACCTTC. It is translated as CASSYSGSPYGYTF.